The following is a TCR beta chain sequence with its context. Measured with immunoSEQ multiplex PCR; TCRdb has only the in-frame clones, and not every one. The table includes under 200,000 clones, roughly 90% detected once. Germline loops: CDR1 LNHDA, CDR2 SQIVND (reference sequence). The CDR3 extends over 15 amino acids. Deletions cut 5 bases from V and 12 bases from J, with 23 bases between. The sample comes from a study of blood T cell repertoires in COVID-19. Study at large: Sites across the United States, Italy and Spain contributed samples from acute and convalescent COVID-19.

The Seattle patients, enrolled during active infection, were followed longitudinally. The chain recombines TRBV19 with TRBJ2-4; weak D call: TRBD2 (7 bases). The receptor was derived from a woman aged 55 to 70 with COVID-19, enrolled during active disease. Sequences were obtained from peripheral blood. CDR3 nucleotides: TGTGCCAGTAGTTCCGGAGGGGGGGTGGGCCGCGGTCAGTACTTC. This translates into CASSSGGGVGRGQYF.